The 5 T cell receptor beta chains listed next were all sequenced from one sample in a study of blood T cell repertoires in COVID-19. Libraries were prepared by immunoSEQ multiplex PCR; TCRdb keeps only in-frame clonotypes and omits some of them. The data contain fewer than 250,000 clones, 70% to 90% of them singletons. Sequencing used peripheral blood. The receptors here all came from a woman aged 40 to 50 who had recovered from COVID-19.

The chain links TRBV5-1 to TRBJ2-1, with D possibly TRBD2 on 6 matching bases. Germline lookup yields CDR1 SGHRS and CDR2 YFSETQ. The length of the CDR3 is 14 residues. Trimming pared 0 bases from V and 9 bases from J, leaving 13 bases between. The CDR3 sequence is CASSLDVSAGEQFF. In DNA form, the CDR3 reads TGCGCCAGCAGCTTGGATGTCTCAGCGGGTGAGCAGTTCTTC.

The chain is built from TRBV7-9 and TRBJ1-5, with TRBD1 as a possible D gene (5 bases). CDR1 is SEHNR, CDR2 FQNEAQ, per germline (reference sequence). Trimming removed 6 bases from V and 6 bases from J, with 9 bases in between. The CDR3 spans 12 residues. CDR3: CASSQGAQPQHF. DNA of the CDR3: TGTGCCAGCAGTCAAGGGGCTCAGCCCCAGCATTTT. The whole variable domain, filled in from reference TRBV7-9 and TRBJ1-5, reads DTGVSQNPRHKITKRGQNVTFRCDPISEHNRLYWYRQTLGQGPEFLTYFQNEAQLEKSRLLSDRFSAERPKGSFSTLEIQRTEQGDSAMYLCASSQGAQPQHFGDGTRLSIL.

The genes are TRBV5-1 and TRBJ2-3, with 7 bases fitting TRBD2. J gave up 0 bases and V 2 bases, and 12 bases lay outside the gene matches. The germline V gene encodes CDR1 SGHRS and CDR2 YFSETQ. The CDR3 extends over 18 amino acids. CDR3 in amino acids: CASSFGTRLAASTDTQYF. CDR3 nucleotides: TGCGCCAGCAGCTTCGGGACCCGACTAGCCGCTAGCACAGATACGCAGTATTTT.

The CDR3 sequence: CSVPTANYGYTF. Here the CDR3 DNA reads TGCAGCGTTCCCACTGCTAACTATGGCTACACCTTC. The rearrangement uses TRBV29-1 and TRBJ1-2; D is undetermined. This CDR3 contains 12 residues. Germline-derived CDR1 and CDR2 are SQVTM and ANQGSEA. Deletions cut 5 bases from V and 0 bases from J, with 7 bases between.

The chain combines TRBV28 with TRBJ2-5; TRBD1 matches at 9 bases. The CDR3 is 15 amino acids. Germline-derived CDR1 and CDR2 are MDHEN and SYDVKM. With 3 bases clipped from V and 6 bases from J, the junction kept 8 bases outside the gene matches. CDR3 DNA sequence: TGTGCCAGCAGTTTCTTGGACAGGGGAGGACAGACCCAGTACTTC. Amino acids: CASSFLDRGGQTQYF. Supplemented by reference TRBV28 and TRBJ2-5, the full variable domain reads DVKVTQSSRYLVKRTGEKVFLECVQDMDHENMFWYRQDPGLGLRLIYFSYDVKMKEKGDIPEGYSVSREKKERFSLILESASTNQTSMYLCASSFLDRGGQTQYFGPGTRLLVL.